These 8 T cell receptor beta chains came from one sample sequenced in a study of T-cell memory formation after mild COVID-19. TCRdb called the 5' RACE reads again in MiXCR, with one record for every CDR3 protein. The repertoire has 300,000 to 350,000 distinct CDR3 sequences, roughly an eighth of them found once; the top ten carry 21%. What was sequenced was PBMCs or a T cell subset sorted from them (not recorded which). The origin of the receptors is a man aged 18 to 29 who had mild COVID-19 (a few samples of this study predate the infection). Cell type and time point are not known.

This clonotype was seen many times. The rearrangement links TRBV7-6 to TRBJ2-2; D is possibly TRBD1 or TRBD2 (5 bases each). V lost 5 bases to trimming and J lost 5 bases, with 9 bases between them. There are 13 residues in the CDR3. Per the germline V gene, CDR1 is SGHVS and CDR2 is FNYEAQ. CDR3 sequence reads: CASSPRETGELFF. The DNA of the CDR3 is TGTGCCAGCAGCCCCAGGGAGACCGGGGAGCTGTTTTTT.

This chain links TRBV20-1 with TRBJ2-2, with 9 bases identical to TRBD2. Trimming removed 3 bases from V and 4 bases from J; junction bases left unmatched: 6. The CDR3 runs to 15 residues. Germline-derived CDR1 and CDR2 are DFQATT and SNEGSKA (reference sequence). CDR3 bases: TGCAGTGCTAGCTCTAGCGGGGTTGGCACCGGGGAGCTGTTTTTT. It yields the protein CSASSSGVGTGELFF.

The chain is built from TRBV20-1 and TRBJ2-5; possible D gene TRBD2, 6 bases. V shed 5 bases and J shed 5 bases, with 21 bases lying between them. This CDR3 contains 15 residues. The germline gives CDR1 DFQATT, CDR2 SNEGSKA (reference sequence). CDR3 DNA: TGCAGTGCTTACGAGAGGGGAGGTGGGGAGGAGACCCAGTACTTC. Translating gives CSAYERGGGEETQYF.

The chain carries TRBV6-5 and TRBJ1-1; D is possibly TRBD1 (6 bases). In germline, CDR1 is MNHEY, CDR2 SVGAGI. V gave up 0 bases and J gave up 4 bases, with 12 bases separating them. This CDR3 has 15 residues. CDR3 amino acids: CASSYSRRGATEAFF. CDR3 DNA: TGTGCCAGCAGTTACTCGCGGCGGGGGGCCACTGAAGCTTTCTTT.

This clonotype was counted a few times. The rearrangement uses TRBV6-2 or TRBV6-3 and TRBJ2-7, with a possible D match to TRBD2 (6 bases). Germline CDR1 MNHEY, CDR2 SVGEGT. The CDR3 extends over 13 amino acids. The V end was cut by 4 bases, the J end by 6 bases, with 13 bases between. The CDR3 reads CASSWGLRREQYF. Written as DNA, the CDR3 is TGTGCCAGCAGTTGGGGACTGAGACGCGAGCAGTACTTC.

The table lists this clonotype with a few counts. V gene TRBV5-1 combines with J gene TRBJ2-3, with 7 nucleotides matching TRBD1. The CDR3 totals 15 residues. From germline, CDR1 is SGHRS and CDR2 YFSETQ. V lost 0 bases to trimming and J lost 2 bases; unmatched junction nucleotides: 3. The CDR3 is CASSLGQGLTDTQYF. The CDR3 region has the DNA TGCGCCAGCAGCTTGGGACAGGGCCTCACAGATACGCAGTATTTT.

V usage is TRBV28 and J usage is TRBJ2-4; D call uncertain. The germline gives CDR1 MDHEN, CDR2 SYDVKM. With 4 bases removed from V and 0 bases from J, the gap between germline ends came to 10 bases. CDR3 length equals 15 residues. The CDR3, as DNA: TGTGCCAGCAGTTCACTCGGGTTAGCCAAAAACATTCAGTACTTC. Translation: CASSSLGLAKNIQYF.

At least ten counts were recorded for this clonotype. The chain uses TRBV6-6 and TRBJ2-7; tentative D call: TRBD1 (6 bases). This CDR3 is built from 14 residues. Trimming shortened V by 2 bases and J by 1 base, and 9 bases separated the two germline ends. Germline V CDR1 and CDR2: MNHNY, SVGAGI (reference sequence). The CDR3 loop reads CASSYTGSSYEQYF. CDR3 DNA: TGTGCCAGCAGTTACACAGGGTCTTCCTACGAGCAGTACTTC.